These T cell receptor beta chains were read from a single sample in a study of lymphopenia after photon versus proton radiotherapy. Here immunoSEQ multiplex PCR was the method, and the copy in TCRdb shows in-frame clones only, minus some. The data hold about 20,000 clones, with almost 85% observed a single time. The source was peripheral blood, collected from a patient treated with photon-based radiotherapy. The source of these receptors is a woman between 45 and 60 years old with pancreatic cancer. The CDR3 runs from the conserved cysteine through the conserved F or W. The order of the fields is CDR3 protein, CDR3 DNA, clone size, J gene, D gene, V gene. D genes are given only for firm matches. Only some rows state a clone size, as once, few, many or a class for expanded clones.

cdr3_aa: CASSYGAGGYEQYF; cdr3_nt: TGTGCCAGCAGTTACGGGGCGGGAGGGTACGAGCAGTACTTC; clone_size: medium-sized; j_call: TRBJ2-7; d_call: TRBD2; v_call: TRBV6-5
cdr3_aa: CASSWRASGDTGELFF; cdr3_nt: TGTGCCAGTAGTTGGCGAGCAAGCGGCGACACCGGGGAGCTGTTTTTT; clone_size: .; j_call: TRBJ2-2; d_call: .; v_call: TRBV19
cdr3_aa: CSVVTGNQPQHF; cdr3_nt: TGCAGCGTTGTTACAGGGAATCAGCCCCAGCATTTT; clone_size: once; j_call: TRBJ1-5; d_call: .; v_call: TRBV29-1
cdr3_aa: CASQVSGSAYEQYF; cdr3_nt: TGTGCCAGCCAAGTTAGCGGGAGCGCCTACGAGCAGTACTTC; clone_size: .; j_call: TRBJ2-7; d_call: TRBD2; v_call: TRBV7-2
cdr3_aa: CASSRVGGMNEKLFF; cdr3_nt: TGTGCCAGCAGCAGAGTGGGGGGGATGAATGAAAAACTGTTTTTT; clone_size: once; j_call: TRBJ1-4; d_call: .; v_call: TRBV7-2
cdr3_aa: CASSLENTGELFF; cdr3_nt: TGTGCCAGCAGCCTCGAGAACACCGGGGAGCTGTTTTTT; clone_size: .; j_call: TRBJ2-2; d_call: .; v_call: TRBV4-2
cdr3_aa: CVSSPERIEAFF; cdr3_nt: TGTGTCAGCTCACCCGAAAGGATCGAAGCTTTCTTT; clone_size: .; j_call: TRBJ1-1; d_call: .; v_call: TRBV18
cdr3_aa: CASSLDRDRYGYTF; cdr3_nt: TGTGCCAGCAGTTTGGACAGGGATCGGTATGGCTACACCTTC; clone_size: few; j_call: TRBJ1-2; d_call: TRBD1; v_call: TRBV27
cdr3_aa: CASSPLRTDTQYF; cdr3_nt: TGTGCCAGCAGCCCCCTCCGGACAGATACGCAGTATTTT; clone_size: .; j_call: TRBJ2-3; d_call: .; v_call: TRBV6-5
cdr3_aa: CASSFSGSEGYNEQFF; cdr3_nt: TGTGCCAGCAGCTTTAGCGGGAGTGAAGGGTACAATGAGCAGTTCTTC; clone_size: .; j_call: TRBJ2-1; d_call: TRBD2; v_call: TRBV5-8
cdr3_aa: CASSQDVLGRVDQPQHF; cdr3_nt: TGCGCCAGCAGCCAAGATGTACTCGGTAGGGTCGATCAGCCCCAGCATTTT; clone_size: .; j_call: TRBJ1-5; d_call: .; v_call: TRBV4-3
cdr3_aa: CASRHRAGQPQHF; cdr3_nt: TGTGCCAGCAGGCACAGGGCAGGTCAGCCCCAGCATTTT; clone_size: few; j_call: TRBJ1-5; d_call: .; v_call: TRBV28
cdr3_aa: CASSVGLAGNEQFF; cdr3_nt: TGCGCCAGCAGTGTCGGACTAGCTGGCAATGAGCAGTTCTTC; clone_size: .; j_call: TRBJ2-1; d_call: TRBD2; v_call: TRBV10-2
cdr3_aa: CASSQDRGGTPRGYEQYF; cdr3_nt: TGCGCCAGCAGCCAAGATAGGGGGGGCACCCCTCGGGGATACGAGCAGTACTTC; clone_size: .; j_call: TRBJ2-7; d_call: .; v_call: TRBV4-3
cdr3_aa: CASSYTGNTEAFF; cdr3_nt: TGTGCCAGCAGCTATACAGGGAACACTGAAGCTTTCTTT; clone_size: .; j_call: TRBJ1-1; d_call: .; v_call: TRBV7-6
cdr3_aa: CAWMLRVTGEQYF; cdr3_nt: TGTGCCTGGATGCTAAGGGTGACGGGCGAGCAGTACTTC; clone_size: .; j_call: TRBJ2-7; d_call: .; v_call: TRBV30
cdr3_aa: CASSFMGGTITDTQYF; cdr3_nt: TGTGCCAGCAGCTTTATGGGCGGGACAATTACAGATACGCAGTATTTT; clone_size: .; j_call: TRBJ2-3; d_call: .; v_call: TRBV7-2
cdr3_aa: CASSFRGSSYEQYF; cdr3_nt: TGTGCCAGCAGTTTTCGCGGAAGCTCCTACGAGCAGTACTTC; clone_size: .; j_call: TRBJ2-7; d_call: .; v_call: TRBV28
cdr3_aa: CASSPIAAYEQYF; cdr3_nt: TGTGCCAGCAGCCCAATCGCAGCCTACGAGCAGTACTTC; clone_size: .; j_call: TRBJ2-7; d_call: .; v_call: TRBV28
cdr3_aa: CASSSGPIAGGVDEQFF; cdr3_nt: TGTGCCAGCAGTTCGGGTCCCATAGCGGGAGGTGTAGATGAGCAGTTCTTC; clone_size: .; j_call: TRBJ2-1; d_call: TRBD2; v_call: TRBV7-9
cdr3_aa: CASLETGGSGKDTQYF; cdr3_nt: TGTGCCAGCCTAGAGACAGGGGGTAGCGGGAAAGATACGCAGTATTTT; clone_size: .; j_call: TRBJ2-3; d_call: .; v_call: TRBV7-2
cdr3_aa: CASSLKRSGSRELFF; cdr3_nt: TGTGCCAGCAGTCTAAAGAGATCTGGGAGCCGGGAGCTGTTTTTT; clone_size: .; j_call: TRBJ2-2; d_call: .; v_call: TRBV27
cdr3_aa: CASSPGTGGFYEQYF; cdr3_nt: TGTGCCAGCAGCCCCGGGACAGGGGGCTTCTACGAGCAGTACTTC; clone_size: .; j_call: TRBJ2-7; d_call: TRBD1; v_call: TRBV7-6
cdr3_aa: CASSPSGLAGEGNEQFF; cdr3_nt: TGCGCCAGCAGCCCCTCGGGACTAGCGGGAGAAGGAAATGAGCAGTTCTTC; clone_size: .; j_call: TRBJ2-1; d_call: TRBD2; v_call: TRBV4-3